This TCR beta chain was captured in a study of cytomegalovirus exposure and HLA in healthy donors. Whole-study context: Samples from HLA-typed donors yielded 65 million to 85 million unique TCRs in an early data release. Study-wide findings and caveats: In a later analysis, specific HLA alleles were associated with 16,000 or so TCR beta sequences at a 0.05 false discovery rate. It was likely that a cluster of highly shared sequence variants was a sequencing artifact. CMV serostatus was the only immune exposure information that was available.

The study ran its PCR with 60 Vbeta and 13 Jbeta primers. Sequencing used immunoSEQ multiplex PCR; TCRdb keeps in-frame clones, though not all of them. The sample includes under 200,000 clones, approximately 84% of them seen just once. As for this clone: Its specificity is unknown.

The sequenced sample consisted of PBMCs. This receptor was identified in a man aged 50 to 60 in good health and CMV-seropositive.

CDR3 protein: CADSAGGERSGNTIYF. Here the CDR3 DNA reads TGTGCCGACTCAGCGGGGGGCGAAAGGTCTGGAAACACCATATATTTT. The V and J genes are TRBV28 and TRBJ1-3; D perhaps matches TRBD1 (6 bases). Germline-derived CDR1 and CDR2 are MDHEN and SYDVKM. Trimming left V 11 bases short and J 1 base short, with 21 bases between. This CDR3 is built from 16 residues.